This T cell receptor (beta chain) was sequenced for a study of T cell repertoires in cytomegalovirus infection. Study conclusions and caveats: Totalled public TCR beta family frequency picked out people who carried CMV plus the relevant HLA.

The V gene lost 0 bases and the J gene lost 6 bases, with 9 bases spanning the gap. Germline CDR1 GTSNPN, CDR2 SVGIG (reference sequence). This CDR3 comprises 13 residues. From the reads, TCRdb called clonotypes with MiXCR, one entry per CDR3 protein. Among 140,000 to 150,000 distinct CDR3 sequences listed, around 30% were seen once. As concerns this clonotype: What it binds is not known.

The V and J genes are TRBV30 and TRBJ2-1, with unresolved D. The sequence was obtained from a human donor in good health (CMV status not recorded). Some clones in this sample may be carry-over from other donors' samples. The sequencing used CD8+ T cells from cultured PBMCs, collected from culture after CMV antigen stimulation. For the CDR3, the DNA is TGTGCCTGGAGTGTAGGTGCCTCCAATGAGCAGTTCTTC. Amino acid sequence: CAWSVGASNEQFF.